This entry describes one T cell receptor beta chain. Profiled with immunoSEQ multiplex PCR; TCRdb holds only in-frame clones, not every one. The table lists roughly 110,000 clones, 71% of them singletons. The data derive from a study of blood T cell repertoires in COVID-19. Study information: Acute and convalescent COVID-19 samples came from the United States, Italy and Spain.

CDR3 length equals 14 residues. In germline, CDR1 is SGHTA, CDR2 FQGNSA. Trimming removed 0 bases from V and 5 bases from J, with 9 bases in between. This receptor was taken from a human donor with acute or convalescent COVID-19. The donor label of this sample is uncertain. The chain is built from TRBV7-2 and TRBJ2-3; D gene uncertain. The material sequenced was peripheral blood. The DNA of the CDR3 is TGTGCCAGCAGCTTAGCGAGCCCCTTAGATACGCAGTATTTT. This encodes CASSLASPLDTQYF. The full variable domain, its missing parts supplied by reference TRBV7-2 and TRBJ2-3, is GAGVSQSPSNKVTEKGKDVELRCDPISGHTALYWYRQSLGQGLEFLIYFQGNSAPDKSGLPSDRFSAERTGGSVSTLTIQRTQQEDSAVYLCASSLASPLDTQYFGPGTRLTVL.